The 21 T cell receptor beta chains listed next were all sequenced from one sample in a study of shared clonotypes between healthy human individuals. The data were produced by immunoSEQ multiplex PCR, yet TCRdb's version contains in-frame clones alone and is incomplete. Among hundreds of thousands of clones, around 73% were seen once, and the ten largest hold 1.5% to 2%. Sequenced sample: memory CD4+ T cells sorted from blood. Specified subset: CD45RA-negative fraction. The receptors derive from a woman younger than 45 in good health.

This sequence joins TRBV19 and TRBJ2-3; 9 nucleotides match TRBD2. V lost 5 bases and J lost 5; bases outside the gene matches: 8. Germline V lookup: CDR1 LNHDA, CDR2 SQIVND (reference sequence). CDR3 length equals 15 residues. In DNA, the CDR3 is TGTGCCAGTAGTCTCGGGCGGGAGGGAATAGATACGCAGTATTTT. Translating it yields CASSLGREGIDTQYF.

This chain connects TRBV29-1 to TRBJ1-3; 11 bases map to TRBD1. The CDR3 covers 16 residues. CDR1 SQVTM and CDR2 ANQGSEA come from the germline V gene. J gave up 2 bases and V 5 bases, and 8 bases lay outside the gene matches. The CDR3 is CSVSAGTGGTGNTIYF. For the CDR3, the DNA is TGCAGCGTTTCAGCTGGGACAGGGGGGACTGGAAACACCATATATTTT.

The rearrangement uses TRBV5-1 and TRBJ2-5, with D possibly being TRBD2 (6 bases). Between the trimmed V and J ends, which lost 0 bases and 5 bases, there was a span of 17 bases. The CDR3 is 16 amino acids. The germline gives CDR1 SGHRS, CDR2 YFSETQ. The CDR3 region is CASSLVRVGSGETQYF. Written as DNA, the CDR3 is TGCGCCAGCAGCTTGGTTAGGGTCGGGAGTGGGGAGACCCAGTACTTC.

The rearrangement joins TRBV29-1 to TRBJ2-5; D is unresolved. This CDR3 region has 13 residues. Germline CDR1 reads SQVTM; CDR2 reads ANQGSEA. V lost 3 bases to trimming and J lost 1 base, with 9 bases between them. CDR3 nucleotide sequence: TGCAGCGTTGATCCGGAAATCCAAGAGACCCAGTACTTC. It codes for CSVDPEIQETQYF.

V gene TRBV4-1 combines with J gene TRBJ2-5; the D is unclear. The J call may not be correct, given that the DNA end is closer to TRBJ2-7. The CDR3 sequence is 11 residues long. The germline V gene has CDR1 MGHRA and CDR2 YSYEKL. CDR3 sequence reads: CASSHLYEQYF. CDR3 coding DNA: TGCGCCAGCAGCCACCTCTACGAGCAGTACTTC.

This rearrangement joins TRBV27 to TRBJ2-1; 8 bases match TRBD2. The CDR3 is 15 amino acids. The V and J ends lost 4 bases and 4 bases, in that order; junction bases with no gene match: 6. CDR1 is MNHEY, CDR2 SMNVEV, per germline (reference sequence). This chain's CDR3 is CASSSPSGRYNEQFF. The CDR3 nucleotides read TGTGCCAGCAGTTCGCCCAGCGGGAGATACAATGAGCAGTTCTTC.

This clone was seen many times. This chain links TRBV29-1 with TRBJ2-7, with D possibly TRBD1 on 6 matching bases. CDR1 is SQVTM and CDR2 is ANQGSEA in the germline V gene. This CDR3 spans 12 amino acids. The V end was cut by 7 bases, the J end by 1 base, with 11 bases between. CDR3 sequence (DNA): TGCAGCGCAGGACAGCTATCCTACGAGCAGTACTTC. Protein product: CSAGQLSYEQYF.

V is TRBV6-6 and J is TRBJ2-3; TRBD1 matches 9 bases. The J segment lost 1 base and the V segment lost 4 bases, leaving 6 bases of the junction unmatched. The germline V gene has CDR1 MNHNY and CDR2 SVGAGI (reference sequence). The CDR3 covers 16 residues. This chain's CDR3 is CASSSQQGAGTDTQYF. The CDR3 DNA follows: TGTGCCAGCAGTTCCCAACAGGGGGCAGGCACAGATACGCAGTATTTT.

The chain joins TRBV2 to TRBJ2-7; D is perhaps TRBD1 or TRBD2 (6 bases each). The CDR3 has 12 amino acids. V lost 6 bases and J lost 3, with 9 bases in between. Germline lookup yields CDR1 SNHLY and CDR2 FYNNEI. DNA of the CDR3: TGTGCCAGCAGGGAGGGGGGCTACGAGCAGTACTTC. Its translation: CASREGGYEQYF.

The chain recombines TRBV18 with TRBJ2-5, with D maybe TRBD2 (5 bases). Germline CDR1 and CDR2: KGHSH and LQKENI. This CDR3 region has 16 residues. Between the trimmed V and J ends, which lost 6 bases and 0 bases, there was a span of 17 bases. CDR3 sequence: CASSEARALYQETQYF. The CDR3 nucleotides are TGTGCCAGCTCCGAGGCGAGGGCACTGTACCAAGAGACCCAGTACTTC.

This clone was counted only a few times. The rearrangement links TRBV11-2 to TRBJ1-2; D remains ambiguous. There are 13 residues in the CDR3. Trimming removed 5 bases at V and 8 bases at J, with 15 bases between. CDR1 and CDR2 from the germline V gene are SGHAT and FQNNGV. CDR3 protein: CASSPGGGAGYTF. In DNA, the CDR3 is TGTGCCAGCAGCCCCGGAGGCGGAGCGGGCTACACCTTC. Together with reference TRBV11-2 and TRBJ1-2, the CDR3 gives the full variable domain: EAGVAQSPRYKIIEKRQSVAFWCNPISGHATLYWYQQILGQGPKLLIQFQNNGVVDDSQLPKDRFSAERLKGVDSTLKIQPAKLEDSAVYLCASSPGGGAGYTFGSGTRLTVV.

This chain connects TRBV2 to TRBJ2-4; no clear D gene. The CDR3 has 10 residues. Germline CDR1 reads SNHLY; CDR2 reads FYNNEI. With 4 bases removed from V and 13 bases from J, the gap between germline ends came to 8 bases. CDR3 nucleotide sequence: TGTGCCAGCAGTGCCACCATGCAGTACTTC. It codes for CASSATMQYF.

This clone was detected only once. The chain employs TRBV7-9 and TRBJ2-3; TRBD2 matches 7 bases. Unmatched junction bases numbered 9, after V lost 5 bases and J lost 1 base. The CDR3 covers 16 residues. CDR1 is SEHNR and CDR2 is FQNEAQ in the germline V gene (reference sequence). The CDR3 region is CASSPGGGRGTDTQYF. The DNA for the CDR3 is TGTGCCAGCAGCCCGGGAGGCGGGAGAGGCACAGATACGCAGTATTTT. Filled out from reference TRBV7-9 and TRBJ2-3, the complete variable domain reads DTGVSQNPRHKITKRGQNVTFRCDPISEHNRLYWYRQTLGQGPEFLTYFQNEAQLEKSRLLSDRFSAERPKGSFSTLEIQRTEQGDSAMYLCASSPGGGRGTDTQYFGPGTRLTVL.

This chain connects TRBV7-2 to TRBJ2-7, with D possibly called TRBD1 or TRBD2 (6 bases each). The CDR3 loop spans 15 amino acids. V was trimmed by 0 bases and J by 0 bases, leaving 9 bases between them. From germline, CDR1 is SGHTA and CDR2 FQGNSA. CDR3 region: CASSLAGGYSYEQYF. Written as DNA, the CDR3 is TGTGCCAGCAGCTTAGCAGGGGGGTACTCCTACGAGCAGTACTTC. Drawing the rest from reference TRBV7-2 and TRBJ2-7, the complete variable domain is GAGVSQSPSNKVTEKGKDVELRCDPISGHTALYWYRQSLGQGLEFLIYFQGNSAPDKSGLPSDRFSAERTGGSVSTLTIQRTQQEDSAVYLCASSLAGGYSYEQYFGPGTRLTVT.

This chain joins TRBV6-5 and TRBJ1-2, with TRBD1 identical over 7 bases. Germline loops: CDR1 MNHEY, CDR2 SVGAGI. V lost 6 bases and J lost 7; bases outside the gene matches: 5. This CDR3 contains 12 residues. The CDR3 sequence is CASRKTGSGYTF. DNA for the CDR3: TGTGCCAGCAGAAAGACAGGGAGTGGCTACACCTTC.

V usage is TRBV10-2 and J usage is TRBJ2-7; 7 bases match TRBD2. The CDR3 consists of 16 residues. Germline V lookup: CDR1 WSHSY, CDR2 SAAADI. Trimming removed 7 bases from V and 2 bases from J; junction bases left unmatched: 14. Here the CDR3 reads CASTEGAAGDTYEQYF. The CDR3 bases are TGCGCCAGCACCGAGGGAGCCGCGGGAGACACCTACGAGCAGTACTTC.

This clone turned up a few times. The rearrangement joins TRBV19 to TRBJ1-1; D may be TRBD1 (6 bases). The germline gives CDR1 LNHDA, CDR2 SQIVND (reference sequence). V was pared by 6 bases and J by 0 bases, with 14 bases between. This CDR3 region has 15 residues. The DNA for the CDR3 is TGTGCCAGTAGGAGGGGGATTAGGGTGAACACTGAAGCTTTCTTT. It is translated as CASRRGIRVNTEAFF. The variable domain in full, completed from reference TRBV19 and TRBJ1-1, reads DGGITQSPKYLFRKEGQNVTLSCEQNLNHDAMYWYRQDPGQGLRLIYYSQIVNDFQKGDIAEGYSVSREKKESFPLTVTSAQKNPTAFYLCASRRGIRVNTEAFFGQGTRLTVV.

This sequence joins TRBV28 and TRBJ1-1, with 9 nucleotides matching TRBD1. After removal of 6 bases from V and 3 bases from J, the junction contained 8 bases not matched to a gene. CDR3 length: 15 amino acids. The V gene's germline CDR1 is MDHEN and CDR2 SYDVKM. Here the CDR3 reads CASRSGTGWDTEAFF. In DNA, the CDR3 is TGTGCCAGCAGGTCCGGGACAGGGTGGGACACTGAAGCTTTCTTT.

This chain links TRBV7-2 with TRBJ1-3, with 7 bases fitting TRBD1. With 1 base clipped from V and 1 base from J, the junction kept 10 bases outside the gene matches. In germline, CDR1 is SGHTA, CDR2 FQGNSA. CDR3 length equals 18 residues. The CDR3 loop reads CASSLVGGTALSGNTIYF. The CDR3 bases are TGTGCCAGCAGCTTAGTAGGGGGGACAGCTTTATCTGGAAACACCATATATTTT.

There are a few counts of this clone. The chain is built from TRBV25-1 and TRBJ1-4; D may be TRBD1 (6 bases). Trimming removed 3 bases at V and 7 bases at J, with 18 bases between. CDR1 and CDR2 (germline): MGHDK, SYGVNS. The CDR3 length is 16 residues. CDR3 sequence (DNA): TGTGCCAGCAGTGACTCCACCGGGACAAGGTTTGAAAAACTGTTTTTT. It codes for CASSDSTGTRFEKLFF.

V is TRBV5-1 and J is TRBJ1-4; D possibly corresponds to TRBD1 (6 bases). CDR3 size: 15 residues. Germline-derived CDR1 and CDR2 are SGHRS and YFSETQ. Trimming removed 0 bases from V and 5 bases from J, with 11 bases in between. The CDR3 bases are TGCGCCAGCAGCTTGGTTCCAGGGGCCAATGAAAAACTGTTTTTT. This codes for CASSLVPGANEKLFF. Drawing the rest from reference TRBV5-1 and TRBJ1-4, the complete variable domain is KAGVTQTPRYLIKTRGQQVTLSCSPISGHRSVSWYQQTPGQGLQFLFEYFSETQRNKGNFPGRFSGRQFSNSRSEMNVSTLELGDSALYLCASSLVPGANEKLFFGSGTQLSVL.